These 19 T cell receptor beta chains came from one sample sequenced in a study of cytomegalovirus exposure and HLA in healthy donors. PCR used 60 Vbeta primers and 13 Jbeta primers. Clones were sequenced by immunoSEQ multiplex PCR, and TCRdb holds only the in-frame ones, with some missing. The sample has roughly 93,000 clones, around 76% seen once; the top ten hold more than 7%. Sequenced material: PBMCs. The receptors stem from a human donor in good health.

The chain combines TRBV5-6 with TRBJ2-2, with 7 nucleotides matching TRBD2. J gave up 2 bases and V 4 bases, and 2 bases lay outside the gene matches. The CDR3 is 14 amino acids. CDR1 is SGHDT and CDR2 is YYEEEE in the germline V gene. CDR3 amino acids: CASSGDYNTGELFF. The CDR3, as DNA: TGTGCCAGCAGCGGGGACTACAACACCGGGGAGCTGTTTTTT.

The chain joins TRBV19 to TRBJ1-1; TRBD1 is a possible D gene (6 bases). V gave up 6 bases and J gave up 6 bases, with 20 bases separating them. The CDR3 contains 15 residues. The V gene's germline CDR1 is LNHDA and CDR2 SQIVND (reference sequence). As DNA, the CDR3 is TGTGCCAGTAGCCCCGCCGGGGCAGGGGTCGCTGAAGCTTTCTTT. Residues: CASSPAGAGVAEAFF.

J is TRBJ1-5 and V is TRBV5-1; 10 bases are a match to TRBD1. The CDR3 sequence is 14 residues long. J gave up 5 bases and V 4 bases, and 3 bases lay outside the gene matches. Per the germline V gene, CDR1 is SGHRS and CDR2 is YFSETQ. The CDR3 reads CASSPGQGDQPQHF. For the CDR3, the DNA is TGCGCCAGCAGCCCCGGACAGGGGGATCAGCCCCAGCATTTT. Complete variable domain (other parts from reference TRBV5-1 and TRBJ1-5): KAGVTQTPRYLIKTRGQQVTLSCSPISGHRSVSWYQQTPGQGLQFLFEYFSETQRNKGNFPGRFSGRQFSNSRSEMNVSTLELGDSALYLCASSPGQGDQPQHFGDGTRLSIL.

This clone came up a few times. As DNA, the CDR3 is TGTGCCAGTCGAGGAGGGATCAACTATGGCTACACCTTC. Amino acid sequence: CASRGGINYGYTF. This chain links TRBV19 with TRBJ1-2, with unresolved D. CDR1 is LNHDA and CDR2 is SQIVND in the germline V gene (reference sequence). The CDR3 runs 13 residues. The germline V and J ends were trimmed by 8 bases and 2 bases, with 12 bases remaining between them.

This sequence joins TRBV19 and TRBJ1-2, with 11 bases that match TRBD1. From germline, CDR1 is LNHDA and CDR2 SQIVND (reference sequence). This CDR3 contains 14 residues. With 6 bases clipped from V and 7 bases from J, the junction kept 7 bases outside the gene matches. The CDR3 reads CASSRTGGNGGYTF. The CDR3 nucleotides are TGTGCCAGTAGCAGGACAGGGGGCAATGGTGGCTACACCTTC.

J is TRBJ2-1 and V is TRBV5-1; D unresolved. V dropped 4 bases and J dropped 6 bases, with 8 bases sitting between them. The germline CDR1 and CDR2 sequences are SGHRS and YFSETQ. The CDR3 extends over 12 amino acids. The CDR3 DNA is TGCGCCAGCAGCCTGATAGCCAATGAGCAGTTCTTC. Protein sequence: CASSLIANEQFF.

This rearrangement joins TRBV4-1 to TRBJ1-5; D is possibly TRBD1 (6 bases). Germline V gene sequence: CDR1 MGHRA, CDR2 YSYEKL. CDR3 length: 16 amino acids. The V and J ends lost 4 bases and 5 bases respectively, with 18 bases between them. This CDR3 is CASSLGGGGLDQPQHF. The CDR3 nucleotides read TGCGCCAGCAGCCTTGGAGGCGGGGGGCTGGATCAGCCCCAGCATTTT.

This chain joins TRBV7-9 and TRBJ2-3, with a possible D match to TRBD2 (5 bases). The V end lost 5 bases, the J end lost 1 base, and 7 bases lay between the germline ends. In germline, CDR1 is SEHNR, CDR2 FQNEAQ (reference sequence). The CDR3 extends over 13 amino acids. Here the CDR3 reads CASSTGGTDTQYF. The CDR3 DNA reads as TGTGCCAGCAGCACCGGGGGCACAGATACGCAGTATTTT.

The gene calls are TRBV2 and TRBJ1-5, with TRBD1 identical over 10 bases. Trimming at V came to 3 bases and at J to 6 bases, leaving 2 bases not matched to a gene. The CDR3 is made up of 14 amino acids. Germline assignment: CDR1 SNHLY and CDR2 FYNNEI. The CDR3 DNA is TGTGCCAGCAGTGACGACAGGGGGCCTCAGCCCCAGCATTTT. It codes for CASSDDRGPQPQHF.

CDR3 region: CASSSTGTGGGYGYTF. The CDR3 nucleotides are TGTGCCAGTAGTTCCACCGGGACAGGGGGTGGCTATGGCTACACCTTC. The chain joins TRBV19 to TRBJ1-2; 11 bases are shared with TRBD1. The CDR3 covers 16 residues. The trim removed 5 bases at V and 4 bases at J, leaving 9 bases unmatched. Germline CDR1 LNHDA, CDR2 SQIVND (reference sequence).

The CDR3 DNA reads as TGTGCCAGCAGTGACGAGGGAGTCGGTCTGTTTTTT. Translating it yields CASSDEGVGLFF. The J gene is TRBJ1-4, the V gene TRBV25-1; no firm D call. The V gene's germline CDR1 is MGHDK and CDR2 SYGVNS. V was pared by 3 bases and J by 14 bases, with 13 bases between. There are 12 residues in the CDR3.

The CDR3 region has the DNA TGCAGCGTTCCGTTAAAACAGGGGGCGAACACCGGGGAGCTGTTTTTT. It is translated as CSVPLKQGANTGELFF. This chain joins TRBV29-1 and TRBJ2-2, with 8 bases lining up with TRBD1. V shed 5 bases, J shed 0 bases, and the junction held 8 bases outside the gene matches. The germline CDR1 and CDR2 sequences are SQVTM and ANQGSEA. CDR3 length: 16 amino acids.

This clone has just a few counts. The genes are TRBV6-8 and TRBJ2-7; TRBD2 matches 7 bases. V lost 6 bases and J lost 3; bases outside the gene matches: 8. Germline V lookup: CDR1 MNHGY, CDR2 SAAAGT. The CDR3 loop spans 14 amino acids. CDR3 nucleotides: TGTGCCAGCAGGCGGCGGGGAGGGGACTACGAGCAGTACTTC. Translated, it gives CASRRRGGDYEQYF.

This chain links TRBV18 with TRBJ2-2, with 9 bases fitting TRBD2. Germline lookup yields CDR1 KGHSH and CDR2 LQKENI. J gave up 5 bases and V 0 bases, and 10 bases lay outside the gene matches. The CDR3 runs 18 residues. CDR3 coding DNA: TGTGCCAGCTCACCACCGAGGATAGCGGGGGCCTGGACCGGGGAGCTGTTTTTT. Protein sequence: CASSPPRIAGAWTGELFF.

This clone was detected only a few times. This chain links TRBV7-9 with TRBJ2-7, with no clear D. Trimming shortened V by 5 bases and J by 0 bases, and 8 bases separated the two germline ends. In germline, CDR1 is SEHNR, CDR2 FQNEAQ (reference sequence). This CDR3 comprises 13 residues. This CDR3 is CASSQTDSYEQYF. CDR3 coding DNA: TGTGCCAGCAGCCAGACTGACTCCTACGAGCAGTACTTC.

The chain has TRBV11-2 and TRBJ2-7; D might be TRBD1 (6 bases). CDR3 length equals 16 residues. V lost 5 bases and J lost 6, with 23 bases in between. CDR1 is SGHAT and CDR2 is FQNNGV in the germline V gene. CDR3: CASSAWTASGTSEQYF. The CDR3 DNA reads TGTGCCAGCAGCGCCTGGACAGCCTCCGGGACAAGCGAGCAGTACTTC.

The genes are TRBV27 and TRBJ2-7, with a possible D match to TRBD2 (5 bases). The germline V and J ends were trimmed by 2 bases and 7 bases, with 12 bases remaining between them. There are 13 residues in the CDR3. The germline V gene encodes CDR1 MNHEY and CDR2 SMNVEV (reference sequence). The CDR3 DNA sequence: TGTGCCAGCAGTTTAGGAGGACCGGGAGAGCAGTACTTC. This gives the protein CASSLGGPGEQYF.

The chain couples TRBV7-6 to TRBJ1-6; 7 nucleotides match TRBD1. Trimming cost V 5 bases and J 10 bases; bases outside gene matches: 11. This CDR3 comprises 15 residues. The germline CDR1 and CDR2 sequences are SGHVS and FNYEAQ. This chain's CDR3 is CASSRITGVGSPLHF. CDR3 DNA: TGTGCCAGCAGCCGAATTACAGGGGTAGGATCACCCCTCCACTTT.

This chain connects TRBV18 to TRBJ2-1, with TRBD2 identical over 9 bases. This CDR3 region has 14 residues. CDR1 KGHSH and CDR2 LQKENI come from the germline V gene. V was pared by 6 bases and J by 5 bases, with 5 bases of the junction left unmatched. CDR3 sequence reads: CASSRSSGNNEQFF. CDR3 nucleotide sequence: TGTGCCAGCTCGCGGTCTAGCGGGAACAATGAGCAGTTCTTC.